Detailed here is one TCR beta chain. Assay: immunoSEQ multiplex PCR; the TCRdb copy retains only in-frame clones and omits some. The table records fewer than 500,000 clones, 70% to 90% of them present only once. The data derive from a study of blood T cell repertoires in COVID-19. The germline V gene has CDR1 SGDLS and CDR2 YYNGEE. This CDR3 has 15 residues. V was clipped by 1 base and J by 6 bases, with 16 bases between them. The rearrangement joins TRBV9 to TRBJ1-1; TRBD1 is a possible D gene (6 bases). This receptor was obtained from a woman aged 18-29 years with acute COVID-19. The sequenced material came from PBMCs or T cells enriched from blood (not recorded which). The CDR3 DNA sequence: TGTGCCAGCAGCGTAACAGGGCGGAATTGGGCTGAAGCTTTCTTT. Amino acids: CASSVTGRNWAEAFF.